These 21 T cell receptor beta chains share one sample of origin, sequenced in a study of regulatory T cells in long-lasting Graves disease. Documented time point: newly diagnosed GD, antithyroid drugs for less than 3 months. From RNA extracted from PBMCs, the TCR library was made. Library construction for TCR beta used iRepertoire HTBI primers and Arm-PCR of CDR3 regions. TCRdb fed the multiplex PCR reads into MiXCR, producing one record per CDR3 protein. This table holds about 210,000 distinct CDR3 sequences, approximately 18% found once. A further study also used this sample, focusing on T cells in Graves' hyperthyroidism and ophthalmopathy.

The source was peripheral blood mononuclear cells (PBMCs), collected at new diagnosis, from a patient treated with antithyroid drugs. Receptors originate from a woman aged 30 to 39 with Graves disease.

The genes are TRBV4-1 and TRBJ2-2; D remains unclear. Trimming cost V 4 bases and J 8 bases, with 11 bases left between them. This CDR3 spans 13 amino acids. Germline loops: CDR1 MGHRA, CDR2 YSYEKL. CDR3 sequence reads: CASSRVTPGELFF. CDR3 nucleotide sequence: TGCGCCAGCAGCCGAGTTACCCCGGGGGAGCTGTTTTTT.

CDR3 loop: CSASTSGATQYF. The CDR3 DNA sequence: TGCAGTGCTTCGACTAGTGGGGCTACGCAGTATTTT. This rearrangement joins TRBV20-1 to TRBJ2-3, with D perhaps matching TRBD2 (6 bases). This CDR3 spans 12 amino acids. V was cut by 5 bases and J by 8 bases, with 14 bases left in between. In germline, CDR1 is DFQATT, CDR2 SNEGSKA (reference sequence).

This clonotype appeared many times. This sequence joins TRBV19 and TRBJ1-1, with 7 bases aligning to TRBD1. Germline V gene lookup returns CDR1 LNHDA and CDR2 SQIVND (reference sequence). The CDR3 totals 13 residues. Trimming cost V 4 bases and J 3 bases; bases outside gene matches: 2. CDR3 in amino acids: CASSNRGDTEAFF. The CDR3 DNA reads as TGTGCCAGTAGTAACAGGGGCGACACTGAAGCTTTCTTT.

The sample holds many counts of this clonotype. The chain couples TRBV3-1 to TRBJ1-2, with D hard to call. V lost 1 base, J lost 4 bases, and 13 bases lay in between. The CDR3 consists of 15 residues. CDR1 and CDR2 from the germline V gene are LGHDT and YNNKEL (reference sequence). The DNA for the CDR3 is TGTGCCAGCAGCCAAGGGAGAATACCTAGCTATGGCTACACCTTC. It specifies CASSQGRIPSYGYTF.

The sample holds many counts of this clonotype. The CDR3 spells CASSESGVAETQYF. The DNA for the CDR3 is TGTGCCAGCAGTGAATCGGGGGTAGCAGAGACCCAGTACTTC. The gene calls are TRBV25-1 and TRBJ2-1; a possible D gene is TRBD2 (6 bases). The end of the DNA fits TRBJ2-5 better, so the J call may be wrong. The germline V gene has CDR1 MGHDK and CDR2 SYGVNS. CDR3 size: 14 residues.

This clonotype was counted at least ten times. The gene calls are TRBV6-2 or TRBV6-3 and TRBJ2-6; D could derive from TRBD1 or TRBD2 (5 bases each). The CDR3 has 18 amino acids. V lost 5 bases and J 0 bases, leaving 17 bases between the germline ends. Germline lookup yields CDR1 MNHEY and CDR2 SVGEGT. CDR3 loop: CASSPGTKKGSGANVLTF. The CDR3 bases are TGTGCCAGCAGTCCAGGGACCAAGAAGGGCTCTGGGGCCAACGTCCTGACTTTC.

In its sample, this clonotype was seen many times. The chain carries TRBV6-5 and TRBJ1-1; D is perhaps TRBD1 (5 bases). Germline V lookup: CDR1 MNHEY, CDR2 SVGAGI. Trimming removed 4 bases at V and 1 base at J, with 16 bases between. This CDR3 spans 16 amino acids. Here the CDR3 reads CASSSGPGPTNTEAFF. In DNA form, the CDR3 reads TGTGCCAGCAGTTCAGGACCGGGACCGACGAACACTGAAGCTTTCTTT.

This clonotype appeared a single time. This chain links TRBV6-1 with TRBJ2-7; 7 positions agree with TRBD2. The V gene's germline CDR1 is MNHNS and CDR2 SASEGT. The V and J ends lost 5 bases and 2 bases, in that order; junction bases with no gene match: 12. This CDR3 has 16 residues. The CDR3 DNA reads as TGTGCCAGCAGTACCCGGCGGGGGAATGCCCCCTACGAGCAGTACTTC. This encodes CASSTRRGNAPYEQYF.

CDR3 region: CASSATGGASYNSPLHF. The CDR3 DNA follows: TGCGCCAGCAGCGCGACAGGGGGCGCCTCCTATAATTCACCCCTCCACTTT. The genes are TRBV5-1 and TRBJ1-6; 10 bases map to TRBD1. J lost 0 bases, V lost 4 bases, and 4 bases had no gene match. CDR1 is SGHRS, CDR2 YFSETQ, per germline. This CDR3 comprises 17 residues.

This clonotype has at least ten counts. This chain links TRBV24-1 with TRBJ1-1, with a possible D match to TRBD1 (6 bases). Germline V CDR1 and CDR2: KGHDR, SFDVKD. Trimming shortened V by 8 bases and J by 1 base, and 13 bases separated the two germline ends. CDR3 length equals 14 residues. CDR3 in DNA: TGTGCCACCATGGCCGCAGGGGCGAACACTGAAGCTTTCTTT. Its translation: CATMAAGANTEAFF.

This clonotype was seen only a few times. This chain connects TRBV20-1 to TRBJ1-6; D uncertain. CDR1 DFQATT and CDR2 SNEGSKA come from the germline V gene (reference sequence). CDR3 length: 13 residues. V lost 5 bases and J 5 bases, leaving 10 bases between the germline ends. In DNA form, the CDR3 reads TGCAGTGCTTGGTCTAGGGATAATTCACCCCTCCACTTT. Its protein product is CSAWSRDNSPLHF.

This clonotype has ten or more counts. The genes are TRBV2 and TRBJ1-3; maybe TRBD1 (5 bases). The germline V gene encodes CDR1 SNHLY and CDR2 FYNNEI. V was shortened by 1 base and J by 4 bases, with 11 bases between the two germline ends. The CDR3 spans 15 residues. The CDR3 coding sequence is TGTGCCAGCAGTGAAGAAGGGGCGCCGGGAAACACCATATATTTT. Protein sequence: CASSEEGAPGNTIYF.

This clonotype was seen repeatedly, ten times or more. This chain joins TRBV7-9 and TRBJ1-4, with a weak D call TRBD1 (6 bases). The CDR3 is made up of 15 amino acids. CDR1 is SEHNR, CDR2 FQNEAQ, per germline (reference sequence). The V gene lost 5 bases and the J gene lost 8 bases, with 18 bases spanning the gap. The DNA of the CDR3 is TGTGCCAGCAGCGCGGGGGCAGGCAAGAAGGAAAAACTGTTTTTT. It specifies CASSAGAGKKEKLFF. The variable domain in full, completed from reference TRBV7-9 and TRBJ1-4, reads DTGVSQNPRHKITKRGQNVTFRCDPISEHNRLYWYRQTLGQGPEFLTYFQNEAQLEKSRLLSDRFSAERPKGSFSTLEIQRTEQGDSAMYLCASSAGAGKKEKLFFGSGTQLSVL.

At least ten counts were recorded for this clonotype. The chain has TRBV28 and TRBJ2-7, with D possibly TRBD2 on 5 matching bases. With 3 bases removed from V and 0 bases from J, the gap between germline ends came to 12 bases. The length of the CDR3 is 15 residues. The germline V gene has CDR1 MDHEN and CDR2 SYDVKM. This CDR3 is CASSFIGESSYEQYF. CDR3 DNA sequence: TGTGCCAGCAGTTTTATCGGGGAGAGCTCCTACGAGCAGTACTTC. The full variable domain, its missing parts supplied by reference TRBV28 and TRBJ2-7, is DVKVTQSSRYLVKRTGEKVFLECVQDMDHENMFWYRQDPGLGLRLIYFSYDVKMKEKGDIPEGYSVSREKKERFSLILESASTNQTSMYLCASSFIGESSYEQYFGPGTRLTVT.

This clonotype was observed many times. The chain links TRBV7-9 to TRBJ1-2; 7 nucleotides align to TRBD1. Germline lookup yields CDR1 SEHNR and CDR2 FQNEAQ (reference sequence). CDR3 length: 15 residues. The junction had 5 bases not matched to a gene; V was cut back by 4 bases and J by 0 bases. The CDR3 DNA follows: TGTGCCAGCAGCTCCAGACAGGGACCTAACTATGGCTACACCTTC. The encoded protein is CASSSRQGPNYGYTF. Filled out from reference TRBV7-9 and TRBJ1-2, the complete variable domain reads DTGVSQNPRHKITKRGQNVTFRCDPISEHNRLYWYRQTLGQGPEFLTYFQNEAQLEKSRLLSDRFSAERPKGSFSTLEIQRTEQGDSAMYLCASSSRQGPNYGYTFGSGTRLTVV.

This clonotype was seen at least ten times. The V gene is TRBV9, the J gene TRBJ2-7; no firm D call. Germline loops: CDR1 SGDLS, CDR2 YYNGEE. CDR3 length: 14 amino acids. The germline V and J ends were trimmed by 2 bases and 5 bases, with 14 bases remaining between them. CDR3 protein: CASSVSRSTHEQYF. CDR3 DNA: TGTGCCAGCAGCGTTAGTAGGAGTACCCACGAGCAGTACTTC.

This clonotype was detected many times. This chain joins TRBV6-1 and TRBJ2-7; 14 bases agree with TRBD2. Losses at the gene ends were 6 bases for V and 7 bases for J; bases not matched to a gene: 5. Germline assignment: CDR1 MNHNS and CDR2 SASEGT. The CDR3 totals 14 residues. The CDR3 here is CASRGTSGSSEQYF. CDR3 DNA: TGTGCCAGCAGAGGGACTAGCGGGAGTAGTGAGCAGTACTTC.

This clonotype occurred many times. The chain's CDR3 is CASGLGRDNEQFF. The DNA for the CDR3 is TGTGCTAGTGGTTTGGGACGGGACAATGAGCAGTTCTTC. The chain carries TRBV12-5 and TRBJ2-1, with D hard to call. V was shortened by 1 base and J by 5 bases, with 6 bases between the two germline ends. From germline, CDR1 is LGHNT and CDR2 FRNRAP. The CDR3 contains 13 residues.

V gene TRBV7-9 combines with J gene TRBJ2-1; 13 positions agree with TRBD2. Trimming at V came to 6 bases and at J to 8 bases, leaving 4 bases not matched to a gene. Germline loops: CDR1 SEHNR, CDR2 FQNEAQ (reference sequence). CDR3 size: 14 residues. The CDR3 is CASSHGLAGDEQFF. The CDR3 bases are TGTGCCAGCAGTCATGGACTAGCGGGGGATGAGCAGTTCTTC.

Comment on this clonotype: A much larger clone is a single base away; this may be a read error. V gene TRBV2 combines with J gene TRBJ2-1; D is unclear. V dropped 4 bases and J dropped 8 bases, with 6 bases sitting between them. The CDR3 contains 11 residues. Germline CDR1 is SNHLY and CDR2 is FYNNEI. The CDR3 DNA is TGTGCCAGCAGTGTTCTGGATGAGCAGTTCTTC. Its translation is CASSVLDEQFF.

This clonotype has only a few counts. The chain couples TRBV4-1 to TRBJ2-7; D tentatively reads TRBD1 or TRBD2 (5 bases each). This CDR3 spans 17 amino acids. Trimming stripped 1 base from V and 3 bases from J, with 19 bases between. Germline CDR1 MGHRA, CDR2 YSYEKL. DNA of the CDR3: TGCGCCAGCAGCCAAGGATCGATTCAGGGACGGAACTACGAGCAGTACTTC. Amino acid sequence: CASSQGSIQGRNYEQYF.